These 20 T cell receptor beta chains share one sample of origin, sequenced in a study of CXCR3-negative and CXCR3-positive naive CD8 T cells. Study-wide results and limits: For CXCR3-positive naive cells, TRB CDR3s were more hydrophobic than those of CXCR3-negative naive cells.

The TRB cDNA libraries were prepared by 5' RACE with UMI labels. From the 5' RACE reads, TCRdb lists one entry per CDR3 protein and no DNA. The sample table includes about 130,000 distinct CDR3 sequences. The antigens of these receptors remain unknown. The sample comprised naive CXCR3+ CD8+ T cells from blood. Stated subset: CD45RO-CCR7+CD27+CD95- naive CD8+ T cells expressing CXCR3 (TNR3+). The receptor source for this set is a human donor in good health. Some clones in this sample may be carry-over from other donors' samples.

The chain combines TRBV5-6 with TRBJ2-5; the D gene TCRdb calls, TRBD2, cannot be checked with no DNA. Germline V gene data show CDR1 as SGHDT and CDR2 as YYEEEE. This CDR3 comprises 15 residues. The CDR3 loop reads CASSDSGVLQETQYF.

This chain uses TRBV25-1 with TRBJ2-3; TCRdb indicates TRBD2, and absent DNA this call remains unverified. CDR1 and CDR2 (germline): MGHDK, SYGVNS. CDR3 size: 18 residues. CDR3 loop: CASSDPKGGMVHTDTQYF.

The rearrangement joins TRBV11-2 to TRBJ2-5. This CDR3 has 13 residues. Germline V lookup: CDR1 SGHAT, CDR2 FQNNGV. CDR3 region: CASSSVLEETQYF.

The genes are TRBV7-6 and TRBJ2-1; TCRdb gives TRBD2 as the D gene, but with no DNA this cannot be confirmed. CDR3 length: 16 amino acids. Looked up from germline, CDR1 is SGHVS and CDR2 is FNYEAQ. Here the CDR3 reads CASSFSGTSGTIEQFF.

J is TRBJ2-1 and V is TRBV9; lacking DNA, the TRBD1 call made by TCRdb goes unchecked. The germline CDR1 and CDR2 sequences are SGDLS and YYNGEE. This CDR3 has 16 amino acids. The chain's CDR3 is CASSPRQGSSYNEQFF.

Here the CDR3 reads CASSQHHYEQYF. The chain links TRBV5-6 to TRBJ2-7. The CDR3 is 12 residues long. Germline lookup yields CDR1 SGHDT and CDR2 YYEEEE.

The chain uses TRBV21-1 and TRBJ2-1; checking the TCRdb D call of TRBD1 is not possible without DNA. TRBV21-1 is termed a pseudogene. The CDR3 has 18 amino acids. The CDR3: CASSKVLQGAGSYNEQFF.

J is TRBJ2-5 and V is TRBV6-2 or TRBV6-3; TCRdb's assignment of TRBD2 cannot be checked, as there is no DNA. There are 17 residues in the CDR3. The germline V gene encodes CDR1 MNHEY and CDR2 SVGEGT. The chain's CDR3 is CASSSLRGLAGAETQYF.

The V call is TRBV12-3 or TRBV12-4, the J call TRBJ2-6. The CDR3 is 16 amino acids. Here the CDR3 reads CASSWVIHSGANVLTF.

The chain uses TRBV27 and TRBJ2-5; no DNA is available, so the TRBD2 call from TCRdb remains unchecked. The germline CDR1 and CDR2 sequences are MNHEY and SMNVEV (reference sequence). There are 19 residues in the CDR3. The CDR3 protein is CASSLLGLAGGPSGETQYF.

This chain joins TRBV6-5 and TRBJ2-1; TCRdb returns TRBD1, unconfirmable since there is no DNA. CDR3 length equals 13 residues. Germline V gene data show CDR1 as MNHEY and CDR2 as SVGAGI. CDR3 residues: CASRVGEGNEQFF.

V usage is TRBV20-1 and J usage is TRBJ2-1; TCRdb outputs TRBD2, but without DNA this stays unchecked. CDR1 and CDR2 (germline): DFQATT, SNEGSKA (reference sequence). The CDR3 runs to 15 residues. This CDR3 reads CSARLLAGDPNEQFF.

V usage is TRBV7-9 and J usage is TRBJ2-7; the TCRdb call, TRBD2, lacks DNA for checking. There are 16 residues in the CDR3. In germline, CDR1 is SEHNR, CDR2 FQNEAQ (reference sequence). CDR3: CASGLLAPGDTYEQYF.

V is TRBV30 and J is TRBJ2-7; TCRdb proposes TRBD1, but this gene call is untestable without DNA. The CDR3 contains 16 residues. Germline values: CDR1 GTSNPN, CDR2 SVGIG (reference sequence). CDR3 protein: CAWSNPGGTHSYEQYF.

The V and J genes are TRBV12-3 or TRBV12-4 and TRBJ1-2; the D call from TCRdb, TRBD1, cannot be confirmed without DNA. This CDR3 comprises 13 residues. This CDR3 reads CASSRDNERGYTF.

The chain has TRBV7-9 and TRBJ2-7; TCRdb selects TRBD1, and the lack of DNA leaves this call unchecked. In germline, CDR1 is SEHNR, CDR2 FQNEAQ (reference sequence). CDR3 length: 14 amino acids. The CDR3 loop is CASSAAGNGYEQYF.

V gene TRBV4-2 combines with J gene TRBJ1-2; TCRdb's D call of TRBD1 is untestable without DNA. CDR1 LGHNA and CDR2 YNFKEQ come from the germline V gene. The CDR3 loop spans 13 amino acids. The CDR3 loop reads CASSQAGDYGYTF.

This sequence joins TRBV9 and TRBJ2-5; TCRdb reports TRBD2, a call that lacks DNA to check it against. CDR3 size: 18 residues. CDR1 is SGDLS, CDR2 YYNGEE, per germline. CDR3 protein: CASSNAKTSGEYQETQYF.

This rearrangement joins TRBV5-6 to TRBJ2-1. CDR1 and CDR2 from the germline V gene are SGHDT and YYEEEE. This CDR3 region has 14 residues. CDR3 loop: CASSLIGNYNEQFF.

The chain combines TRBV11-2 with TRBJ2-1; lacking DNA, the TRBD2 call made by TCRdb goes unchecked. This CDR3 has 16 residues. Germline CDR1 and CDR2: SGHAT and FQNNGV. CDR3 region: CASGASGVSSYNEQFF.